Listed here are 26 T cell receptor beta chains from one sample, sequenced in a study of blood T cell repertoires in COVID-19. Produced via immunoSEQ multiplex PCR; TCRdb's table is partial and in-frame only. This table holds 130,000 to 150,000 clones, roughly 83% found once. The sequencing sample was made of PBMCs or T cells enriched from blood (not recorded which). Receptor source: a man in his forties with acute COVID-19.

The chain employs TRBV5-6 and TRBJ1-3; D is ambiguous. CDR1 is SGHDT, CDR2 YYEEEE, per germline. This CDR3 contains 12 residues. V was shortened by 4 bases and J by 3 bases, with 5 bases between the two germline ends. The CDR3 spells CASSLRGNTIYF. In nucleotides, the CDR3 is TGTGCCAGCAGCCTCCGTGGAAACACCATATATTTT. The variable domain in full, with the rest retrieved from reference TRBV5-6 and TRBJ1-3, is DAGVTQSPTHLIKTRGQQVTLRCSPKSGHDTVSWYQQALGQGPQFIFQYYEEEERQRGNFPDRFSGHQFPNYSSELNVNALLLGDSALYLCASSLRGNTIYFGEGSWLTVV.

The CDR3 bases are TGTGCCAGCAGCACACAGGGTCAGCCCCAGCATTTT. It is translated as CASSTQGQPQHF. J is TRBJ1-5 and V is TRBV13; D might be TRBD1 (6 bases). Trimming stripped 5 bases from V and 6 bases from J, with 8 bases between. This CDR3 has 12 residues. Germline V gives CDR1 PRHDT, CDR2 FYEKMQ (reference sequence). The complete variable domain, with remaining parts taken from reference TRBV13 and TRBJ1-5, reads AAGVIQSPRHLIKEKRETATLKCYPIPRHDTVYWYQQGPGQDPQFLISFYEKMQSDKGSIPDRFSAQQFSDYHSELNMSSLELGDSALYFCASSTQGQPQHFGDGTRLSIL.

The rearrangement uses TRBV7-2 and TRBJ2-7; the D gene is possibly TRBD1 (6 bases). Germline V gene data show CDR1 as SGHTA and CDR2 as FQGNSA. The CDR3 contains 15 residues. Trimming cost V 5 bases and J 2 bases, with 16 bases left between them. CDR3 DNA sequence: TGTGCCAGCAGCACATCCGGGACATGGACCTACGAGCAGTACTTC. Its translation is CASSTSGTWTYEQYF.

The chain is built from TRBV6-5 and TRBJ2-5; a possible D gene is TRBD1 (5 bases). Trimming left V 8 bases short and J 7 bases short, with 11 bases between. The CDR3 is made up of 11 amino acids. Germline V gives CDR1 MNHEY, CDR2 SVGAGI. The CDR3 region has the DNA TGTGCCAGCTGGGGCTTTCGGACCCAGTACTTC. This sequence encodes CASWGFRTQYF.

Here the CDR3 reads CAWGGREQYF. The CDR3 bases are TGTGCCTGGGGTGGCCGCGAGCAGTACTTC. The V gene is TRBV30, the J gene TRBJ2-7; no clear D. The CDR3 sequence is 10 residues long. Trimming pared 5 bases from V and 6 bases from J, leaving 8 bases between. The V gene's germline CDR1 is GTSNPN and CDR2 SVGIG (reference sequence).

The V call is TRBV7-2, the J call TRBJ2-2; TRBD2 agrees at 9 bases. This CDR3 has 18 residues. The V and J ends lost 1 base and 8 bases, in that order; junction bases with no gene match: 14. CDR1 and CDR2 from the germline V gene are SGHTA and FQGNSA. The CDR3: CASSLGVVAGGPRGELFF. The CDR3 DNA sequence: TGTGCCAGCAGCTTAGGTGTGGTGGCGGGGGGGCCCCGAGGGGAGCTGTTTTTT.

This chain connects TRBV5-4 to TRBJ2-5, with no clear D. Between the trimmed V and J ends, which lost 0 bases and 2 bases, there was a span of 11 bases. CDR3 length equals 15 residues. Germline lookup yields CDR1 SGHNT and CDR2 YYREEE (reference sequence). The CDR3 protein is CASSLVATNQETQYF. CDR3 sequence (DNA): TGTGCCAGCAGCTTGGTGGCGACAAATCAAGAGACCCAGTACTTC. Full variable domain (missing parts from reference TRBV5-4 and TRBJ2-5): ETGVTQSPTHLIKTRGQQVTLRCSSQSGHNTVSWYQQALGQGPQFIFQYYREEENGRGNFPPRFSGLQFPNYSSELNVNALELDDSALYLCASSLVATNQETQYFGPGTRLLVL.

The rearrangement links TRBV30 to TRBJ2-7; 9 bases match TRBD2. V was clipped by 7 bases and J by 2 bases; unmatched bases: 6. The CDR3 totals 13 residues. Germline lookup yields CDR1 GTSNPN and CDR2 SVGIG (reference sequence). CDR3 protein: CAYEREATYEQYF. CDR3 nucleotide sequence: TGTGCCTACGAGCGGGAGGCCACCTACGAGCAGTACTTC. Complete variable domain (other parts from reference TRBV30 and TRBJ2-7): SQTIHQWPATLVQPVGSPLSLECTVEGTSNPNLYWYRQAAGRGLQLLFYSVGIGQISSEVPQNLSASRPQDRQFILSSKKLLLSDSGFYLCAYEREATYEQYFGPGTRLTVT.

The genes are TRBV14 and TRBJ1-3; 7 nucleotides agree with TRBD1. J was trimmed by 4 bases and V by 3 bases; bases with no gene match: 0. Germline CDR1 SGHDN, CDR2 FVKESK. The CDR3 spans 13 residues. CDR3 amino acids: CASSHRGGNTIYF. CDR3 DNA: TGTGCCAGCAGCCACAGGGGGGGAAACACCATATATTTT.

The chain links TRBV11-3 to TRBJ2-3; 8 bases match TRBD2. V dropped 5 bases and J dropped 1; count of bases not matched to a gene: 8. Germline lookup yields CDR1 SGHNT and CDR2 YENEEA. This CDR3 comprises 16 residues. CDR3 sequence: CASSKGGAGGTDTQYF. Written as DNA, the CDR3 is TGTGCCAGCAGCAAGGGGGGAGCGGGGGGCACAGATACGCAGTATTTT.

This CDR3 is CASSNKDRGPGNTIYF. The DNA of the CDR3 is TGTGCCAGCAGCAATAAGGACAGGGGGCCTGGAAACACCATATATTTT. The rearrangement joins TRBV3-1 (or the pseudogene TRBV3-2) to TRBJ1-3; 11 positions agree with TRBD1. Germline V gene data show CDR1 as LGHDT and CDR2 as YNNKEL (reference sequence). The V segment lost 5 bases and the J segment 2 bases; nucleotides outside the gene matches: 5. CDR3 length: 16 residues.

This clone was observed a handful of times. The chain recombines TRBV18 with TRBJ2-5; 11 bases are a match to TRBD2. The length of the CDR3 is 15 residues. The V and J ends lost 5 bases and 5 bases, in that order; junction bases with no gene match: 7. Germline V lookup: CDR1 KGHSH, CDR2 LQKENI. The CDR3 protein is CASSATSGARETQYF. Written as DNA, the CDR3 is TGTGCCAGCTCAGCGACTAGCGGGGCGCGGGAGACCCAGTACTTC.

To note about this clone: Lacking the conserved final phenylalanine or tryptophan, this CDR3 likely reflects a read error. The DNA is left out, because the CDR3 cannot be placed on it with certainty; the CDR3 is given as TCRdb lists it. The chain couples TRBV6-2 or TRBV6-3 to TRBJ2-7; TRBD1 is the table's D call and was not checked against the DNA. Germline CDR1 is MNHEY and CDR2 is SVGEGT. 11 amino acids form the CDR3, both terminal residues included. The CDR3 reads CASSHGQGHVL.

The V gene is TRBV9, the J gene TRBJ2-3; 11 bases align to TRBD2. Germline CDR1 reads SGDLS; CDR2 reads YYNGEE. The CDR3 is made up of 13 amino acids. J was trimmed by 4 bases and V by 6 bases; bases with no gene match: 1. CDR3 nucleotides: TGTGCCAGCAATAGCGGGGGGGCAGATACGCAGTATTTT. Protein product: CASNSGGADTQYF.

This sequence joins TRBV11-2 and TRBJ1-6, with D unclear. V was cut by 0 bases and J by 12 bases, with 15 bases left in between. The CDR3 extends over 15 amino acids. The germline gives CDR1 SGHAT, CDR2 FQNNGV. CDR3 DNA sequence: TGTGCCAGCAGCTTAGATCTTCCTCTTATTTTACCCCTCCACTTT. Its translation: CASSLDLPLILPLHF.

The gene calls are TRBV5-1 and TRBJ2-1, with D maybe TRBD2 (5 bases). The CDR3 is 14 amino acids. V lost 3 bases, J lost 7 bases, and 14 bases lay in between. Germline assignment: CDR1 SGHRS and CDR2 YFSETQ. CDR3 loop: CASSSSAGRNEQFF. The CDR3 nucleotides are TGCGCCAGCAGCTCGTCGGCGGGTCGGAATGAGCAGTTCTTC. Using reference TRBV5-1 and TRBJ2-1 for the parts outside the CDR3, the full variable domain is KAGVTQTPRYLIKTRGQQVTLSCSPISGHRSVSWYQQTPGQGLQFLFEYFSETQRNKGNFPGRFSGRQFSNSRSEMNVSTLELGDSALYLCASSSSAGRNEQFFGPGTRLTVL.

The chain has TRBV4-2 and TRBJ1-1; the match to TRBD1 covers 7 bases. Germline loops: CDR1 LGHNA, CDR2 YNFKEQ. The CDR3 totals 15 residues. V lost 2 bases, J lost 1 base, and 4 bases stayed unmatched. CDR3 nucleotides: TGTGCCAGCAGCCAACGACAGGGAGCGAACACTGAAGCTTTCTTT. This encodes CASSQRQGANTEAFF.

The chain joins TRBV4-3 to TRBJ1-4, with D unclear. Trimming shortened V by 0 bases and J by 8 bases, and 10 bases separated the two germline ends. CDR3 length equals 14 residues. CDR1 and CDR2 from the germline V gene are LGHNA and YSLEER. The CDR3 DNA reads as TGCGCCAGCAGCCAAGAGCGGGGTAGCGAAAAACTGTTTTTT. This translates into CASSQERGSEKLFF.

The rearrangement uses TRBV6-1 and TRBJ2-7; D is ambiguous. The CDR3 sequence is 13 residues long. Trimming pared 2 bases from V and 3 bases from J, leaving 8 bases between. CDR1 MNHNS and CDR2 SASEGT come from the germline V gene. CDR3 in amino acids: CASSESSVYEQYF. CDR3 nucleotide sequence: TGTGCCAGCAGTGAAAGCTCCGTCTACGAGCAGTACTTC.

This chain uses TRBV7-2 with TRBJ2-2; 11 nucleotides match TRBD2. The CDR3 has 16 residues. Germline V gene sequence: CDR1 SGHTA, CDR2 FQGNSA. V was pared by 2 bases and J by 4 bases, with 3 bases of the junction left unmatched. CDR3 residues: CASSLSSGGATGELFF. The DNA for the CDR3 is TGTGCCAGCAGCTTAAGTAGCGGGGGGGCCACCGGGGAGCTGTTTTTT.

This chain joins TRBV28 and TRBJ2-1, with TRBD1 matching 7 bases. J lost 6 bases, V lost 5 bases, and 16 bases had no gene match. The CDR3 is 17 residues long. The V gene's germline CDR1 is MDHEN and CDR2 SYDVKM. CDR3: CASSRTGVRSVINEQFF. The DNA for the CDR3 is TGTGCCAGCAGTAGAACAGGGGTACGTTCTGTTATCAATGAGCAGTTCTTC.

J is TRBJ1-5 and V is TRBV5-1; no reliable D call. Germline CDR1 and CDR2: SGHRS and YFSETQ. This CDR3 is built from 17 residues. Trimming took off 2 bases at V and 3 bases at J, with 18 bases between the two ends. In nucleotides, the CDR3 is TGCGCCAGCAGCTTCACGAGTGGGCTGGTGGACAATCAGCCCCAGCATTTT. It encodes CASSFTSGLVDNQPQHF.

CDR3 in DNA: TGTGCCAGCAGCTCTACGCCAGGGGGCGAGTACTATGGCTACACCTTC. Translation: CASSSTPGGEYYGYTF. The rearrangement joins TRBV5-5 to TRBJ1-2, with TRBD1 identical over 8 bases. This CDR3 is 16 amino acids long. The germline gives CDR1 SGHKS, CDR2 YYEKEE (reference sequence). Unmatched junction bases numbered 10, after V lost 3 bases and J lost 3 bases. The variable domain in full, with the rest retrieved from reference TRBV5-5 and TRBJ1-2, is DAGVTQSPTHLIKTRGQQVTLRCSPISGHKSVSWYQQVLGQGPQFIFQYYEKEERGRGNFPDRFSARQFPNYSSELNVNALLLGDSALYLCASSSTPGGEYYGYTFGSGTRLTVV.

This clone was found once. The CDR3 protein is CASNRDRETDTEAFF. The CDR3 DNA sequence: TGTGCCAGCAACAGGGACAGGGAGACGGACACTGAAGCTTTCTTT. The chain employs TRBV2 and TRBJ1-1; 9 positions agree with TRBD1. Trimming removed 7 bases from V and 3 bases from J; junction bases left unmatched: 9. There are 15 residues in the CDR3. Looked up from germline, CDR1 is SNHLY and CDR2 is FYNNEI.

The chain links TRBV7-6 to TRBJ1-5, with 7 bases identical to TRBD1. The CDR3 totals 16 residues. Per germline, CDR1 SGHVS and CDR2 FNYEAQ. Trimming at V came to 1 base and at J to 0 bases, leaving 3 bases not matched to a gene. CDR3 bases: TGTGCCAGCAGCTTAGGGACAGGAAATAGCAATCAGCCCCAGCATTTT. Its translation: CASSLGTGNSNQPQHF. Variable domain in full (rest from reference TRBV7-6 and TRBJ1-5): GAGVSQSPRYKVTKRGQDVALRCDPISGHVSLYWYRQALGQGPEFLTYFNYEAQQDKSGLPNDRFSAERPEGSISTLTIQRTEQRDSAMYRCASSLGTGNSNQPQHFGDGTRLSIL.

The genes are TRBV28 and TRBJ1-5; tentatively, D is TRBD1 (6 bases). Between the trimmed V and J ends, which lost 9 bases and 0 bases, there was a span of 18 bases. This CDR3 spans 16 amino acids. Germline values: CDR1 MDHEN, CDR2 SYDVKM. The CDR3 region has the DNA TGTGCCAGTTGGGACACCGACAGATTTAGCAATCAGCCCCAGCATTTT. This encodes CASWDTDRFSNQPQHF.